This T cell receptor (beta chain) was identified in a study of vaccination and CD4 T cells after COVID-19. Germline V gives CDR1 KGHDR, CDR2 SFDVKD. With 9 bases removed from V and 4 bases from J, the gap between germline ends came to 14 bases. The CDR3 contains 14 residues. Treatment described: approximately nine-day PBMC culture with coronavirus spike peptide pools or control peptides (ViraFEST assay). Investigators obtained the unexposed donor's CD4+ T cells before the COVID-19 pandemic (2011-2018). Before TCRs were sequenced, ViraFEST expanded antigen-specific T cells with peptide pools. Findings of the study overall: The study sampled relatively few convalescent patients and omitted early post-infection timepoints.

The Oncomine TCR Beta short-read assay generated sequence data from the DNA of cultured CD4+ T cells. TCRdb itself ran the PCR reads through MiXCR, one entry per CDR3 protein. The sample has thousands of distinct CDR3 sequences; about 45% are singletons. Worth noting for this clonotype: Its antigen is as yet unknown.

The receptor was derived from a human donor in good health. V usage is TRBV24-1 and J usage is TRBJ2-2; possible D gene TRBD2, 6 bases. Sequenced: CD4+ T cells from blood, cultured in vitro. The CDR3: CATGGTRGTGELFF. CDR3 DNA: TGTGCCACCGGCGGGACCCGTGGCACCGGGGAGCTGTTTTTT.